This T cell receptor beta chain stems from a study of cytomegalovirus exposure and HLA in healthy donors. Study-level points and caveats: The listing of roughly 160 TCR beta chains classed them as cytomegalovirus-associated.

A word on this clone: What it recognizes is unknown.

PCR amplification relied on 60 Vbeta primers (plus 13 Jbeta primers). Profiled with immunoSEQ multiplex PCR; TCRdb holds only in-frame clones, not every one. The sample lists under 85,000 clones; approximately 80% were seen once. V was cut by 5 bases and J by 4 bases, with 10 bases left in between. The CDR3 totals 13 residues. Germline V gene data show CDR1 as SGHRS and CDR2 as YFSETQ. This receptor was obtained from a man aged 18-30 years in good health and CMV-seronegative. This chain connects TRBV5-1 to TRBJ1-3; possible D gene TRBD1, 5 bases. The sequencing sample was made of PBMCs. The CDR3 is CASREGRGNTIYF. Here the CDR3 DNA reads TGCGCCAGCAGGGAGGGGAGAGGAAACACCATATATTTT. Filled out from reference TRBV5-1 and TRBJ1-3, the complete variable domain reads KAGVTQTPRYLIKTRGQQVTLSCSPISGHRSVSWYQQTPGQGLQFLFEYFSETQRNKGNFPGRFSGRQFSNSRSEMNVSTLELGDSALYLCASREGRGNTIYFGEGSWLTVV.